This TCR beta chain was captured in a study of regulatory T cells in long-lasting Graves disease (dated by TCRdb to the early 2020s). Background on the whole study: In the newly diagnosed Graves' disease group, patients had been taking antithyroid drugs for less than 3 months. Patients with persistent Graves' disease were compared with patients with newly diagnosed Graves' disease using TCR sequencing and RNA sequencing of peripheral blood. The study was registered as a clinical trial and conducted in China. A total of roughly 33 samples were covered by TCR sequencing, comprising 13 persistent and around 20 newly diagnosed Graves' disease patients.

The library was prepared using multiplex PCR. The listed sequencing device is Illumina HiSeq 4000. iRepertoire HTBI primers and Arm-PCR amplification of CDR3 regions were used to construct TCR beta libraries. Before sequencing, the PCR products underwent gel purification. The study's processing was this. Across samples, 60 to 80 TRBV and 13 to 15 TRBJ segments were identified and used for gene usage analysis of CDR3 amino acid clonotypes. Filtered high-quality paired reads were merged into contigs using COPE and FqMerger. BLAST was used to align contigs to IMGT TRBV, TRBD and TRBJ reference genes, with CDR3 defined following IMGT. Any clonotype with a frequency above 0.1% was counted as a highly expanded clone. Shannon entropy served as the measure of repertoire diversity, while the Gini coefficient captured V-J evenness. Clonotypes shared by more than one individual were considered public. The public reads were reprocessed in TCRdb via fastp at Q25 and MiXCR, keeping in-frame beta chains. CDR3 protein duplicates are merged, each entry listing the most common genes and DNA. It is TCRdb's table, rather than the study itself, that gives the V and J calls and clone size. The sample data list hundreds of thousands of distinct CDR3 sequences, and roughly a sixth of these were observed just once. 22% of the sample is taken by the ten largest.

The time point label, read with the paper, signifies: newly diagnosed GD, antithyroid drugs for less than 3 months. RNA was extracted from PBMCs in TRIzol for both TCR sequencing and RNA sequencing. The diagnosis of Graves' disease followed American Thyroid Association guidelines. Recruitment of patients was carried out at an endocrinology department in Xi'an, China. From each patient, around 9.3 milliliters of peripheral blood was collected into an EDTA anticoagulant tube. Ficoll Paque Plus density gradient separation was used to isolate PBMCs, and no further T cell sorting was done. An Agilent 2100 Bioanalyzer and agarose gel were used to assess RNA quality, and a NanoDrop 2000 was used to measure RNA concentration. What the research found in general, with its limitations: Persistent patients shared more public clonotypes among themselves (roughly 2,700) than newly diagnosed patients did (roughly 920). Only peripheral blood was studied, because thyroid tissue, the primary lesion, was inaccessible. Lower TCR Shannon entropy and fewer highly expanded clones were observed in persistent Graves' disease patients than in newly diagnosed patients, which suggested clonal expansion. As a limitation, the authors acknowledged that the small sample size may reduce accuracy. Sequencing and analysis were restricted to the TCR beta chain.

There are a few counts of this clonotype. No antigen is known for it. This may arise from a read error, as a much more abundant clone is one base away. This TCR derives from a female donor with Graves disease. Sequenced here: peripheral blood mononuclear cells (PBMCs), sampled at new diagnosis, from a patient treated with antithyroid drugs.

The CDR3: CAGSSGPGGALHF. The sequenced DNA is TGTGCCGGCAGCTCGGGACCGGGTGGAGCCCTCCACTTT. The chain is assembled from TRBV13 and TRBJ1-6; perhaps TRBD1 is the D gene, with 5 bases matching. The cysteine opens and the phenylalanine closes a CDR3 of 13 amino acids. Left in the record is the CDR3 DNA by itself, 39 bases read in frame from the first base. CDR1 is given as PRHDT and CDR2 as FYEKMQ, both from the germline V gene (reference sequence).